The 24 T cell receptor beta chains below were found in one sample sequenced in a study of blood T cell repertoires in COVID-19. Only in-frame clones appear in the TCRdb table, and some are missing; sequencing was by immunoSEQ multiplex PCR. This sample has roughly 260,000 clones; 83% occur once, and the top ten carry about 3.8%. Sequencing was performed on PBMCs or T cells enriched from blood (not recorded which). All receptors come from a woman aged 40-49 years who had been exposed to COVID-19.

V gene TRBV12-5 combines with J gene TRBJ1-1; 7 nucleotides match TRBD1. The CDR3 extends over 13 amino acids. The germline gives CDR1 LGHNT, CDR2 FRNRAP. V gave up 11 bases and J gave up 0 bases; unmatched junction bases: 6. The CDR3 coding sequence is TGTGCTGGACGACAGGGAATGAACACTGAAGCTTTCTTT. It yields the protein CAGRQGMNTEAFF.

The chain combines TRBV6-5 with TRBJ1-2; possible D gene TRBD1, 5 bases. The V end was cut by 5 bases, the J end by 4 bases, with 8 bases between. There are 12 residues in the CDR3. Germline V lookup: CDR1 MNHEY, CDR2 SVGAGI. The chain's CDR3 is CASSHGAYGYTF. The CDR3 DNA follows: TGTGCCAGCAGTCATGGGGCCTATGGCTACACCTTC.

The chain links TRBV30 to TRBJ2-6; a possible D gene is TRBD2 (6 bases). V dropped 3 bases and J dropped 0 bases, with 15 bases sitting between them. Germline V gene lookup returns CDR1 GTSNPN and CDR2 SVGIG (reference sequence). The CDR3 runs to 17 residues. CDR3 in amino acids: CAWRDLALSSGANVLTF. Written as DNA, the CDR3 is TGTGCCTGGAGGGACCTAGCGCTGAGCTCTGGGGCCAACGTCCTGACTTTC. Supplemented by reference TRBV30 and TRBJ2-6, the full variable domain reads SQTIHQWPATLVQPVGSPLSLECTVEGTSNPNLYWYRQAAGRGLQLLFYSVGIGQISSEVPQNLSASRPQDRQFILSSKKLLLSDSGFYLCAWRDLALSSGANVLTFGAGSRLTVL.

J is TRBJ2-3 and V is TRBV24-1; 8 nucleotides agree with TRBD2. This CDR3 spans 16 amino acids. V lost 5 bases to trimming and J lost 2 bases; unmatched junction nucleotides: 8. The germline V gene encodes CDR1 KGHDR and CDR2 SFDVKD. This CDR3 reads CATSGGAGGHTDTQYF. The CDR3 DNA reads TGTGCCACCAGTGGAGGGGCGGGGGGCCACACAGATACGCAGTATTTT.

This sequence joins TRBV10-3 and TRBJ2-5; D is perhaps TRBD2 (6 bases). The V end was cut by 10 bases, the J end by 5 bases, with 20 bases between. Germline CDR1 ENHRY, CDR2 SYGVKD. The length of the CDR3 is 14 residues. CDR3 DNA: TGTGCCAGCCTCCCGGCGGGCGGGGCGGAGACCCAGTACTTC. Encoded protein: CASLPAGGAETQYF.

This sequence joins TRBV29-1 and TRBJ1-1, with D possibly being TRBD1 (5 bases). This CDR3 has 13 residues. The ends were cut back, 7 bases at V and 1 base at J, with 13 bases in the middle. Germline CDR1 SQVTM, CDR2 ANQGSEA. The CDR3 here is CSGTWQANTEAFF. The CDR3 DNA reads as TGCAGCGGGACATGGCAGGCGAACACTGAAGCTTTCTTT.

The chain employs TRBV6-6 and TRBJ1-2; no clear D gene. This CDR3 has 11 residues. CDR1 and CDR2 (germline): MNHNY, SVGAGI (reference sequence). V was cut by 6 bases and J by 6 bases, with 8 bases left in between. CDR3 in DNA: TGTGCCAGCAGCCAGAGGGATGGCTACACCTTC. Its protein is CASSQRDGYTF.

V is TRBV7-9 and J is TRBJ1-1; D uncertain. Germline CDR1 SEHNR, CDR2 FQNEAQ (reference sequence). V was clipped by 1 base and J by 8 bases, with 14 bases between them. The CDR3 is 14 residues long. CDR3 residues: CASSLGDILREAFF. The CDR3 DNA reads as TGTGCCAGCAGCTTAGGCGACATCCTAAGGGAAGCTTTCTTT.

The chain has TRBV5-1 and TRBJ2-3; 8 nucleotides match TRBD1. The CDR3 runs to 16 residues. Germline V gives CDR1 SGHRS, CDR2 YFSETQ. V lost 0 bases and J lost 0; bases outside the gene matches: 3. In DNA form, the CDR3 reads TGCGCCAGCAGCTTGGATGCAGGGGGCAGCACAGATACGCAGTATTTT. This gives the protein CASSLDAGGSTDTQYF.

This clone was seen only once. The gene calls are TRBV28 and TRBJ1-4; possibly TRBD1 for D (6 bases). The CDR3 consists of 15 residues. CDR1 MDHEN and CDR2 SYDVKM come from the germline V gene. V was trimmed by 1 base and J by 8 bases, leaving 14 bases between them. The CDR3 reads CASSLLPGVGEKLFF. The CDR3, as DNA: TGTGCCAGCAGTTTATTACCAGGGGTAGGAGAAAAACTGTTTTTT.

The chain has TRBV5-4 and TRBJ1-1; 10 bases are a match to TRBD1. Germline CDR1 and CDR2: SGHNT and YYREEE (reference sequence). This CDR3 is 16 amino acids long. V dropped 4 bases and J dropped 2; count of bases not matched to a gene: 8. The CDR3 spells CASSKQTGGTNTEAFF. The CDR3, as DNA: TGTGCCAGCAGCAAACAGACAGGGGGCACTAACACTGAAGCTTTCTTT.

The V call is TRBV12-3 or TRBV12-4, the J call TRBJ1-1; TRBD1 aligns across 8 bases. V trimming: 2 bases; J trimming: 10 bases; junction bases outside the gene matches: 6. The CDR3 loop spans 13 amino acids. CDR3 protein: CASSLNQGAAAFF. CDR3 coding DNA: TGTGCCAGCAGTTTAAATCAGGGGGCGGCAGCTTTCTTT.

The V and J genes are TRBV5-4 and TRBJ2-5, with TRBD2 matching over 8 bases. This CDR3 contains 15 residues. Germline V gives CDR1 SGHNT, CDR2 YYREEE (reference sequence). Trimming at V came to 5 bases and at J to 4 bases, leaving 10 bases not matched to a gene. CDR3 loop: CASRPGLASSETQYF. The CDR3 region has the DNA TGTGCCAGCAGACCCGGACTAGCCTCGTCAGAGACCCAGTACTTC.

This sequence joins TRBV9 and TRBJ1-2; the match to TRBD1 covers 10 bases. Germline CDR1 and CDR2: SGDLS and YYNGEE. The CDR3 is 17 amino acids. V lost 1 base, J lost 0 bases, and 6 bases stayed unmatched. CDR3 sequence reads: CASSVRTGGDTNYGYTF. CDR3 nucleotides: TGTGCCAGCAGCGTAAGGACAGGGGGAGATACTAACTATGGCTACACCTTC. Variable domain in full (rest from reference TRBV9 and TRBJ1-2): DSGVTQTPKHLITATGQRVTLRCSPRSGDLSVYWYQQSLDQGLQFLIQYYNGEERAKGNILERFSAQQFPDLHSELNLSSLELGDSALYFCASSVRTGGDTNYGYTFGSGTRLTVV.

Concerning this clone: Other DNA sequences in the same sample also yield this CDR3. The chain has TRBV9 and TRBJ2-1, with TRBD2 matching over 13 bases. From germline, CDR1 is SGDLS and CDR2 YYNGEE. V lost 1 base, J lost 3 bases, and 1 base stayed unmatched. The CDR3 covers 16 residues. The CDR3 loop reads CASSVRTSGGYNEQFF. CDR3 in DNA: TGTGCCAGCAGCGTAAGGACTAGCGGGGGCTACAATGAGCAGTTCTTC.

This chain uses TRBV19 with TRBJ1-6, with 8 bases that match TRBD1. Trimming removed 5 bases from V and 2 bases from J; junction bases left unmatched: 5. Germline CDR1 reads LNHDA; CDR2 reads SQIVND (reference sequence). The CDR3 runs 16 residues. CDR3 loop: CASSSGQGTYNSPLHF. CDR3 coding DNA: TGTGCCAGTAGTTCCGGACAGGGCACCTATAATTCACCCCTCCACTTT.

This CDR3 is CASSGEGFRGYTF. CDR3 DNA: TGTGCCAGCAGCGGCGAGGGTTTCCGTGGCTACACCTTC. V is TRBV3-1 (or the pseudogene TRBV3-2) and J is TRBJ1-2; D is uncertain. The germline gives CDR1 LGHDT, CDR2 YNNKEL (reference sequence). V was shortened by 5 bases and J by 7 bases, with 14 bases between the two germline ends. The CDR3 is made up of 13 amino acids.

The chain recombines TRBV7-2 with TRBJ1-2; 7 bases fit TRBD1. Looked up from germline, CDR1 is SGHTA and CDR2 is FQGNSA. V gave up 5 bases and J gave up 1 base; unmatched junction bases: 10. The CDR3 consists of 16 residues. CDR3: CASSLAGQPVNYGYTF. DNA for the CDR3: TGTGCCAGCAGCCTCGCGGGACAGCCTGTTAACTATGGCTACACCTTC. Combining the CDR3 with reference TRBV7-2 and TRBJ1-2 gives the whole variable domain GAGVSQSPSNKVTEKGKDVELRCDPISGHTALYWYRQSLGQGLEFLIYFQGNSAPDKSGLPSDRFSAERTGGSVSTLTIQRTQQEDSAVYLCASSLAGQPVNYGYTFGSGTRLTVV.

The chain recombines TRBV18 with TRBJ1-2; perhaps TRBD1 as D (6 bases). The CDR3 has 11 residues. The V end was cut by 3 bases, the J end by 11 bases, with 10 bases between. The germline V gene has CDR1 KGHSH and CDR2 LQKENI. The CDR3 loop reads CASSPDSGYTF. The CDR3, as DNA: TGTGCCAGCTCACCGGACAGTGGATACACCTTC.

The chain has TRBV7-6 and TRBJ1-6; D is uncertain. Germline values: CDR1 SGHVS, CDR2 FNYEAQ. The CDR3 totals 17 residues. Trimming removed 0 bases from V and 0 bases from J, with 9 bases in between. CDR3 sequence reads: CASSLADGSSYNSPLHF. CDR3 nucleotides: TGTGCCAGCAGCTTAGCGGACGGGAGCTCCTATAATTCACCCCTCCACTTT.

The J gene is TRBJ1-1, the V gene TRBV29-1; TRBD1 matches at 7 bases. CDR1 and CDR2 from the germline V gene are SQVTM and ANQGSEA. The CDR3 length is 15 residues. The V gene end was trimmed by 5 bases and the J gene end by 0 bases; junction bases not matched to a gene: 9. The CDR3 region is CSVPTGDPMNTEAFF. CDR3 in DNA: TGCAGCGTTCCAACAGGGGATCCTATGAACACTGAAGCTTTCTTT.

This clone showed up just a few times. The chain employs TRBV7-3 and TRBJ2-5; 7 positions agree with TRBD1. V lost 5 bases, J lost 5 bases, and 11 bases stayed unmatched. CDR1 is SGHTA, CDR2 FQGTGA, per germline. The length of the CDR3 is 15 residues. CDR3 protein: CASSKLGGPKETQYF. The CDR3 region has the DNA TGTGCCAGCAGCAAATTAGGGGGCCCTAAGGAGACCCAGTACTTC.

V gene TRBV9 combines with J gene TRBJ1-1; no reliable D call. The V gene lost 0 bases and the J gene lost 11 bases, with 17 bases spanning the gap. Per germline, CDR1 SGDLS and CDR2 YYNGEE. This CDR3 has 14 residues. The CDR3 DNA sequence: TGTGCCAGCAGCGTAGCAGACCGACCGACGGGGGCTTTCTTT. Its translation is CASSVADRPTGAFF.

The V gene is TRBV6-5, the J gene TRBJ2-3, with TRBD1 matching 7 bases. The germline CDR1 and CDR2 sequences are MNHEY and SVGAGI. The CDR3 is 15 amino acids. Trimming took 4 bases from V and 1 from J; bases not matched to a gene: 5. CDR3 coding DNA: TGTGCCAGCAGTTCGGGACAGACCCGCACAGATACGCAGTATTTT. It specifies CASSSGQTRTDTQYF.